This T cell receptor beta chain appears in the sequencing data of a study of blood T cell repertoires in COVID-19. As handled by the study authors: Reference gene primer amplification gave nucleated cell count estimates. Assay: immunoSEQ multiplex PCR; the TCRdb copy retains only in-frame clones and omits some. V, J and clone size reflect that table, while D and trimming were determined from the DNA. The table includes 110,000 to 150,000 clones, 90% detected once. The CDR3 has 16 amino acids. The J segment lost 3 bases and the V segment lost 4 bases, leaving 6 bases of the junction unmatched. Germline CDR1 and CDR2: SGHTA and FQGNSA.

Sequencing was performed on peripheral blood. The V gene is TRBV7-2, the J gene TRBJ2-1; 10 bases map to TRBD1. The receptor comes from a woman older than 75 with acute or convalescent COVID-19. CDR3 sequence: CASSSQGQGHYNEQFF. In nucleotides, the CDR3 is TGTGCCAGCAGCTCGCAGGGACAGGGGCACTACAATGAGCAGTTCTTC.